This passage covers 8 T cell receptor beta chains from one sample sequenced in a study of T cells in Graves' hyperthyroidism and ophthalmopathy. Amplified TCR beta CDR3 regions derived from RNA transcripts. With the HTBI primer set, the TCR CDR3 went through a first round of RT-PCR. TCRdb processed the multiplex PCR reads anew with MiXCR; each CDR3 protein has one entry. This table holds 350,000 to 450,000 distinct CDR3 sequences, over 11% found once. The material sequenced was blood. These receptors came from a woman aged 55-70 years with Graves' hyperthyroidism.

This clonotype was seen many times. The genes are TRBV11-2 and TRBJ2-7; D is undetermined. V lost 1 base and J lost 2, with 3 bases in between. CDR1 is SGHAT, CDR2 FQNNGV, per germline. The CDR3 runs 12 residues. This CDR3 reads CASSLAPYEQYF. DNA for the CDR3: TGTGCCAGCAGCTTAGCACCCTACGAGCAGTACTTC.

This chain connects TRBV2 to TRBJ2-7, with 13 bases that match TRBD2. The CDR3 extends over 15 amino acids. Germline V gene lookup returns CDR1 SNHLY and CDR2 FYNNEI. The V gene end was trimmed by 5 bases and the J gene end by 6 bases; junction bases not matched to a gene: 7. The CDR3 protein is CASSPTSGRATEQYF. The CDR3 coding sequence is TGTGCCAGCAGTCCCACTAGCGGGAGGGCAACCGAGCAGTACTTC.

The rearrangement uses TRBV6-5 and TRBJ1-2; D uncertain. V gave up 0 bases and J gave up 6 bases, with 11 bases separating them. Germline V gives CDR1 MNHEY, CDR2 SVGAGI. The CDR3 has 14 amino acids. CDR3 bases: TGTGCCAGCAGTTACTCGTTGAGGGCTCATGGCTACACCTTC. This translates into CASSYSLRAHGYTF.

In this sample, this clonotype turned up a few times. The gene calls are TRBV20-1 and TRBJ2-7; the D call may be TRBD1 or TRBD2 (6 bases each). The ends were cut back, 1 base at V and 2 bases at J, with 15 bases in the middle. The CDR3 spans 15 residues. Germline V gene sequence: CDR1 DFQATT, CDR2 SNEGSKA (reference sequence). The CDR3 DNA sequence: TGCAGTGCTAGAGGTGCGGAGGGGGGAACCTACGAGCAGTACTTC. This gives the protein CSARGAEGGTYEQYF.

The chain combines TRBV20-1 with TRBJ1-5; TRBD1 matches at 8 bases. Germline CDR1 is DFQATT and CDR2 is SNEGSKA (reference sequence). The CDR3 totals 13 residues. V lost 6 bases and J lost 4; bases outside the gene matches: 5. DNA for the CDR3: TGCAGTGCAAGGACAGGGTGGAATCAGCCCCAGCATTTT. This gives the protein CSARTGWNQPQHF.

This clonotype has ten or more counts. The V gene is TRBV5-5, the J gene TRBJ1-5; no firm D call. The CDR3 length is 13 residues. Trimming removed 0 bases from V and 7 bases from J, with 8 bases in between. The V gene's germline CDR1 is SGHKS and CDR2 YYEKEE (reference sequence). This chain's CDR3 is CASSLGGWQPQHF. CDR3 coding DNA: TGTGCCAGCAGCTTGGGGGGATGGCAGCCCCAGCATTTT.

As regards this clonotype: An end of the junction differs from the germline gene, which may be a read error. The V call is TRBV19, the J call TRBJ1-1; D call uncertain. Germline CDR1 LNHDA, CDR2 SQIVND (reference sequence). This CDR3 has 14 residues. The CDR3 DNA sequence: TGTGCCAGTAGTCCGGAAGGCATGAACACTGAAACTTTCTTT. It is translated as CASSPEGMNTETFF.

This clonotype was detected ten times or more. The rearrangement joins TRBV20-1 to TRBJ2-7; tentatively, D is TRBD1 (5 bases). Germline CDR1 DFQATT, CDR2 SNEGSKA (reference sequence). The CDR3 is 15 residues long. The V end was cut by 2 bases, the J end by 2 bases, with 16 bases between. CDR3 sequence: CSARYTGRETYEQYF. CDR3 nucleotide sequence: TGCAGTGCTAGATATACGGGCAGGGAAACCTACGAGCAGTACTTC.